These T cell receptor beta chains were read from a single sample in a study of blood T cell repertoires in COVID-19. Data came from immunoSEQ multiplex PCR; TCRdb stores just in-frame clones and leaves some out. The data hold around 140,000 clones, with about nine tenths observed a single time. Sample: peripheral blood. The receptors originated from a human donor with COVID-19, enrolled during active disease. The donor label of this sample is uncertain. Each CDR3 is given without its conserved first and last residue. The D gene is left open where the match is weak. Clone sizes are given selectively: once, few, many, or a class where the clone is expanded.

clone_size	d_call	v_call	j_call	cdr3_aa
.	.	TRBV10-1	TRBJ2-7	ASSTGGEQY
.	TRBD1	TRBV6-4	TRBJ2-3	ASRIVDRGPDTQY
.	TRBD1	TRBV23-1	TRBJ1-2	ASSQSPSGGNYGYT
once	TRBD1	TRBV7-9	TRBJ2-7	ASSRQGLVYEQY
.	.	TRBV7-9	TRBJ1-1	ASTLLAGEAF
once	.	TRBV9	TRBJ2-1	ASSVDTEQF
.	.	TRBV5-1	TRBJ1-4	ASSLTGTTSTNEKLF
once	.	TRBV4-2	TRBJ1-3	ASSEGGGQNTIY
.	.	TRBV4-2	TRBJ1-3	ASSLPLSSGNTIY
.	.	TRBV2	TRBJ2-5	ATSGQGQETQY
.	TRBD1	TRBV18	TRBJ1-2	ASSPGQAYYGYT
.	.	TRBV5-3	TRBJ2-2	ARSLFGGSVNTGELF
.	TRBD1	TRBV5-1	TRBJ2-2	ASSSEPTGDTGELF
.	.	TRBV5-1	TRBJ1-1	ASSQGLRDTEAF
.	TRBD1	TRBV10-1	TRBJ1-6	ASSGGGPNSPLH
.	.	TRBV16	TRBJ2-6	ASSQTQGHSGANVLT
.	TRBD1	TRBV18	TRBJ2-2	ASSPGGDRGRTGELF
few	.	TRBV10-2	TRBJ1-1	AIGQGTEAF
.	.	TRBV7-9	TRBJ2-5	ASSPIGGAWTETQY
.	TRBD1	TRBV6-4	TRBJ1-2	ASSPGGVGYYGYT
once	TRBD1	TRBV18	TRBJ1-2	ASSPPQGALYGYT
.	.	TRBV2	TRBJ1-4	ASSFQRPLF
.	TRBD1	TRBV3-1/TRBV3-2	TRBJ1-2	ASSQATPGQHYGYT
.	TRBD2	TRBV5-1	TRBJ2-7	ASSLLAEFTYEQY
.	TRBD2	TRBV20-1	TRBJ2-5	SASPGGGLQETQY
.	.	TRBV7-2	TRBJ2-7	ASSPNRYEQY
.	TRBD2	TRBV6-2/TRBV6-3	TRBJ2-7	ASSYPSAAGDSYEQY
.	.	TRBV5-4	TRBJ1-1	ASSFPMNTEAF
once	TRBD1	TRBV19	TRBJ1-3	ASSMWGQGRNTIY
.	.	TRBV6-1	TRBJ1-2	ASSEWGRFSGVYGYT
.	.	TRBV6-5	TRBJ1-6	ASSYRRGDSPLH
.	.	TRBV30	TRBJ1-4	AWSVFSTNEKLF
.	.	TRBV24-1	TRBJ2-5	ATSDFRGGRETQY
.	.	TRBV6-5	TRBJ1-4	ASRSRRGGNEKLF
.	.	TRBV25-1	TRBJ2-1	ASSETQRGEAYNEQF
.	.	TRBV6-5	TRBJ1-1	ASSYEGGNTEAF
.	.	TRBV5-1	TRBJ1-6	ASSTGLFSSYNSPLH
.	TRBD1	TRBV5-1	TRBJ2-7	ASSGQGVGYEQY
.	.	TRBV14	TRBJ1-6	ASSQNRNSPLH
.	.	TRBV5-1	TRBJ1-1	ASSSRGDGTEAF
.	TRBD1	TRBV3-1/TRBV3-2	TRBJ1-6	ASSPTGDNSPLH
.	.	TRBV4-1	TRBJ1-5	ASSQVSSGGGANQPQH
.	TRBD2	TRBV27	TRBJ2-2	ASSFYTPGRVGTGELF
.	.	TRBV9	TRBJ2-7	ASSATGTSYEQY
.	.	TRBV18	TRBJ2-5	ASSPGPAGQETQY
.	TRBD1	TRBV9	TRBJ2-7	ASSGPGQGYEQY
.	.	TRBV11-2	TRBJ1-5	ASSPGRDNQPQH
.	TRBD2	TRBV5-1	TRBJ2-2	ASSPPRGAGVGTGELF
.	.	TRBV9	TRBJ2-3	ASSVEVAADTQY
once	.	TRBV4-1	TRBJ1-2	ASSLNGGFSGYT
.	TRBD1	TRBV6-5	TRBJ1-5	ASRGRGDSNQPQH
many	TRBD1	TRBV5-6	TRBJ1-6	ASSFRGPNSPLH
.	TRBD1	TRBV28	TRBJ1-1	ASSPGDRDTEAF
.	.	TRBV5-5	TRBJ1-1	ASSLESGVRAF
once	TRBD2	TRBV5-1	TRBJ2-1	ASSLESTSYEQF